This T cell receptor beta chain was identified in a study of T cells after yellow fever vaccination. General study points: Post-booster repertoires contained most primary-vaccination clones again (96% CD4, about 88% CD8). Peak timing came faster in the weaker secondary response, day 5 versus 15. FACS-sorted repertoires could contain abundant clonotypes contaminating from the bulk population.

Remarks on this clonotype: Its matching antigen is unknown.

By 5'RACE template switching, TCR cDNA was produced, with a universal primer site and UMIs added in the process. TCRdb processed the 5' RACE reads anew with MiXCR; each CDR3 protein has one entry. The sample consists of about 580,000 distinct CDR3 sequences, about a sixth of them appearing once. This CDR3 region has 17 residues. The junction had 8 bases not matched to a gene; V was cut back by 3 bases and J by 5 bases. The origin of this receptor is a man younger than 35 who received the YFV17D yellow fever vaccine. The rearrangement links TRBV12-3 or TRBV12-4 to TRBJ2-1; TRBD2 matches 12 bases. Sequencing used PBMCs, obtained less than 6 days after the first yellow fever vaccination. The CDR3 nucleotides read TGTGCCAGCAGTTTGGGAAGGACTAGCGGGGCAAACAATGAGCAGTTCTTC. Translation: CASSLGRTSGANNEQFF.